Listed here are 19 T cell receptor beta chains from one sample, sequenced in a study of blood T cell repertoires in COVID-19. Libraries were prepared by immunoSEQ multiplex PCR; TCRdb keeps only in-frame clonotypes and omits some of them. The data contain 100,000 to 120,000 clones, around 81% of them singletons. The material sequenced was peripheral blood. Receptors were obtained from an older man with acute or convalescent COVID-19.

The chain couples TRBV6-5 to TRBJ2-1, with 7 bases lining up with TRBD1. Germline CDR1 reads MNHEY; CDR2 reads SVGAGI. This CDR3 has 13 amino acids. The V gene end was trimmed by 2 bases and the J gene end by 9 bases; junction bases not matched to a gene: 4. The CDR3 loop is CASSYDRAGEQFF. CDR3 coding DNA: TGTGCCAGCAGTTACGACAGGGCCGGTGAGCAGTTCTTC.

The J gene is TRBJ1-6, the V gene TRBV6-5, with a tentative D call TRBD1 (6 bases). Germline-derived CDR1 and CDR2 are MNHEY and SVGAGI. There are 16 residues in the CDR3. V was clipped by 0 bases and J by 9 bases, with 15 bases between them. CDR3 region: CASSYSTARGASPLHF. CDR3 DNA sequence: TGTGCCAGCAGTTACTCGACCGCCAGGGGAGCTTCACCCCTCCACTTT.

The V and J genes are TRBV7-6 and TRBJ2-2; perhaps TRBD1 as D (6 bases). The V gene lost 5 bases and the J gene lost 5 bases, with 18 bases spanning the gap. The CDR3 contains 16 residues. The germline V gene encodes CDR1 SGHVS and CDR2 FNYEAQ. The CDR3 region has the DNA TGTGCCAGCAGCCGGGCCTACGTCAGGGGAACCGGGGAGCTGTTTTTT. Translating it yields CASSRAYVRGTGELFF.

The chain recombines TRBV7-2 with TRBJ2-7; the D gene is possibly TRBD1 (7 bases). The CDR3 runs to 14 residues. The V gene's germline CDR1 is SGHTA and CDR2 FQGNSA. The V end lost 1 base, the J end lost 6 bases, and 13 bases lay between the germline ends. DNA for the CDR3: TGTGCCAGCAGCTTAGGGGGCAGGGGGGTCGAGCAGTACTTC. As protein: CASSLGGRGVEQYF.

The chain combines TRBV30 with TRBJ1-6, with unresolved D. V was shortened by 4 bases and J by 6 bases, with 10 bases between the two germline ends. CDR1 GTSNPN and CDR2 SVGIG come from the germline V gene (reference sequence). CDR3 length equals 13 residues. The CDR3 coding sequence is TGTGCCTGGAATCTGGCTTTTAATTCACCCCTCCACTTT. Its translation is CAWNLAFNSPLHF. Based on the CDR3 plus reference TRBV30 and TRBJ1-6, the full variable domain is SQTIHQWPATLVQPVGSPLSLECTVEGTSNPNLYWYRQAAGRGLQLLFYSVGIGQISSEVPQNLSASRPQDRQFILSSKKLLLSDSGFYLCAWNLAFNSPLHFGNGTRLTVT.

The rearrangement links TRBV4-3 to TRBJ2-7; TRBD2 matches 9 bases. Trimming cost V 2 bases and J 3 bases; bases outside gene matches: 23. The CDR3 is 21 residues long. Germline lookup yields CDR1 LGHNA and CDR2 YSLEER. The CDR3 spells CASSQRIMVRLAASSGYEQYF. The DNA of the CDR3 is TGCGCCAGCAGCCAAAGGATAATGGTGAGACTAGCGGCATCGAGTGGCTACGAGCAGTACTTC.

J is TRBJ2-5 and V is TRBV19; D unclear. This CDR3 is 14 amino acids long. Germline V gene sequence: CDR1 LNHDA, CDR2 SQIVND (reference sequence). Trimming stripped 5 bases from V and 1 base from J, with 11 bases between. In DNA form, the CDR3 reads TGTGCCAGTAGTCTCCGACTCACCCAAGAGACCCAGTACTTC. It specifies CASSLRLTQETQYF.

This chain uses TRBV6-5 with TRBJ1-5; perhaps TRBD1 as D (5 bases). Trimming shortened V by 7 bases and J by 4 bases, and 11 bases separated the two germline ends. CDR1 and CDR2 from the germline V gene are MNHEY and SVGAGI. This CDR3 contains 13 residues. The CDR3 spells CASIGQWNQPQHF. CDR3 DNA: TGTGCCAGCATTGGACAATGGAATCAGCCCCAGCATTTT.

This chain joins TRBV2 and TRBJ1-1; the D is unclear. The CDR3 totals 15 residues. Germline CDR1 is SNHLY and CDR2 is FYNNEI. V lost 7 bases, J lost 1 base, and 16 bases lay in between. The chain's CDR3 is CASISESLPNTEAFF. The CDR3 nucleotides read TGTGCCAGCATCAGCGAGTCTCTCCCGAACACTGAAGCTTTCTTT.

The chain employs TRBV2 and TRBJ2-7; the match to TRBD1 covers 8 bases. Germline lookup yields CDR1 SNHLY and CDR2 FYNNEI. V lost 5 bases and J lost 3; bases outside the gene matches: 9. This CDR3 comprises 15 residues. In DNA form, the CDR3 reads TGTGCCAGCAGTTCGGGGACAGGTACTTTCTACGAGCAGTACTTC. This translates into CASSSGTGTFYEQYF.

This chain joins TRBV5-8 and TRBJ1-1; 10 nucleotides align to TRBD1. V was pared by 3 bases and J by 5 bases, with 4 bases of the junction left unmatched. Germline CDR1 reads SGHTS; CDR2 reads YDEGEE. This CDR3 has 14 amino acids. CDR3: CASSYRDRGTEAFF. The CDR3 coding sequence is TGTGCCAGCAGCTACCGGGACAGGGGAACTGAAGCTTTCTTT.

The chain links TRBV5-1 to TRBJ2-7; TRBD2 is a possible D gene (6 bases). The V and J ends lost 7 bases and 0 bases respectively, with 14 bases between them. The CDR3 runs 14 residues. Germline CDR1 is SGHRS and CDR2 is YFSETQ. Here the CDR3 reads CASRGTSSSYEQYF. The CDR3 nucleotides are TGCGCCAGCCGCGGGACGTCGAGCTCCTACGAGCAGTACTTC.

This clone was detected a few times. CDR3: CASSPTGGSYEQYF. CDR3 nucleotide sequence: TGTGCCAGCAGCCCGACAGGGGGGTCCTACGAGCAGTACTTC. V and J are TRBV7-3 and TRBJ2-7, with 9 bases matching TRBD1. V was clipped by 5 bases and J by 1 base; unmatched bases: 3. The CDR3 spans 14 residues. Germline V CDR1 and CDR2: SGHTA, FQGTGA.

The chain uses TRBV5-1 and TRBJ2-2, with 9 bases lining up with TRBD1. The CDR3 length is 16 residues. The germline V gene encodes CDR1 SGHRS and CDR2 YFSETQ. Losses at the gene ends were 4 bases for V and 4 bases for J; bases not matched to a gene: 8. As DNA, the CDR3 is TGCGCCAGCAGCCAAGCCGGGACAGGGCCCACCGGGGAGCTGTTTTTT. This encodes CASSQAGTGPTGELFF.

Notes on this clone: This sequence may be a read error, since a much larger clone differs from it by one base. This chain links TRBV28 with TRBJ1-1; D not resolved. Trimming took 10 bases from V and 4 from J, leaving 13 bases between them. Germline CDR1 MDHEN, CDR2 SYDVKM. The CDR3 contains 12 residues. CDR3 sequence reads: CANMGSPTEAFF. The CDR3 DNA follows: TGTGCCAACATGGGCAGTCCCACTGAAGCTTTCTTT.

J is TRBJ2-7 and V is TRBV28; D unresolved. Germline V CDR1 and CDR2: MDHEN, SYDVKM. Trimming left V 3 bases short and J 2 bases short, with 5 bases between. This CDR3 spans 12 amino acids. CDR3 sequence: CASSFVPYEQYF. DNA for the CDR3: TGTGCCAGCAGTTTCGTTCCCTACGAGCAGTACTTC.

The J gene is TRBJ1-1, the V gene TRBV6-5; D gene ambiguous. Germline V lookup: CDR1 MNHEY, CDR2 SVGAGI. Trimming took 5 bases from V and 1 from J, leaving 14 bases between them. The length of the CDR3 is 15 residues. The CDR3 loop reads CASSKTARGNTEAFF. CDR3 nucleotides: TGTGCCAGCAGTAAGACTGCGCGGGGGAACACTGAAGCTTTCTTT.

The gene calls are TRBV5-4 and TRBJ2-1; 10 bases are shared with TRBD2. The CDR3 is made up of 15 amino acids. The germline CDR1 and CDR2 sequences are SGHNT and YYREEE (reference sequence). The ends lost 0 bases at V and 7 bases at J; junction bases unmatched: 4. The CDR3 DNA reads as TGTGCCAGCAGCTTGGGCAGCGGGAGGGTGAATGAGCAGTTCTTC. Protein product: CASSLGSGRVNEQFF.

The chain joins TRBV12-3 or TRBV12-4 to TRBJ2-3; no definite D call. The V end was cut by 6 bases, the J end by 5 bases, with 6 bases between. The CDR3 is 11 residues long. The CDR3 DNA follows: TGTGCCAGCAGCTATAGAGATACGCAGTATTTT. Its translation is CASSYRDTQYF.